This record concerns one TCR beta chain sequence. The data are from a study of cytomegalovirus exposure and HLA in healthy donors. The PCR contained 60 Vbeta and 13 Jbeta primers. Some clones are missing from TCRdb's copy, which holds only in-frame ones; the method was immunoSEQ multiplex PCR. The sample lists about 180,000 clones; roughly 82% were seen once. The length of the CDR3 is 16 residues. Per the germline V gene, CDR1 is LGHNA and CDR2 is YSLEER. With 4 bases clipped from V and 1 base from J, the junction kept 9 bases outside the gene matches. The clonotype comes from a middle-aged man in good health and CMV-seronegative. V is TRBV4-3 and J is TRBJ2-7; 8 bases match TRBD1. Sequenced: PBMCs. CDR3 sequence reads: CASSPGRTGISYEQYF. In nucleotides, the CDR3 is TGCGCCAGCAGCCCGGGACGGACAGGGATATCCTACGAGCAGTACTTC.